Listed here are 19 T cell receptor beta chains from one sample, sequenced in a study of T cells after somatic rescue of genetic block (dated by TCRdb to 2018 to 2021). The method behind the library was the immunoSEQ multiplex PCR assay. In its TCRdb copy, this immuneACCESS table keeps in-frame sequences only and misses some clones. Where compared with another copy, unresolved V genes explain less than half of these, and the others have no known cause. This sample comprises 10,000 to 15,000 clones, over 65% of them detected only once. Around 20% of the sample rests with the top ten. The sequencing input was peripheral blood mononuclear cells (PBMCs). The receptor set was obtained from a boy between 10 and 17 years old.

This sequence joins TRBV5-5 and TRBJ2-1; D may match TRBD1 or TRBD2 (5 bases each). Germline assignment: CDR1 SGHKS and CDR2 YYEKEE (reference sequence). Trimming removed 2 bases from V and 0 bases from J, with 12 bases in between. This CDR3 comprises 16 residues. CDR3 sequence (DNA): TGTGCCAGCAGCTTAGGGACGTGGAGCTCCTACAATGAGCAGTTCTTC. This gives the protein CASSLGTWSSYNEQFF.

This clone was counted between two and nine times. V is TRBV18 and J is TRBJ2-7; 7 bases match TRBD1. J was trimmed by 5 bases and V by 6 bases; bases with no gene match: 7. CDR1 KGHSH and CDR2 LQKENI come from the germline V gene. This CDR3 is 13 amino acids long. The CDR3 DNA is TGTGCCAGCTCCGGGACAGAACTAAACGAGCAGTACTTC. Its protein is CASSGTELNEQYF.

This clone was detected a few times. This chain connects TRBV28 to TRBJ1-2; TRBD1 might be the D (6 bases). The CDR3 contains 14 residues. Germline V gives CDR1 MDHEN, CDR2 SYDVKM. V lost 5 bases and J 0 bases, leaving 10 bases between the germline ends. This CDR3 reads CASSPWTANYGYTF. The CDR3, as DNA: TGTGCCAGCAGTCCATGGACAGCTAACTATGGCTACACCTTC.

J is TRBJ2-1 and V is TRBV6-5; the D gene is possibly TRBD2 (6 bases). The CDR3 runs to 16 residues. CDR1 and CDR2 (germline): MNHEY, SVGAGI. V gave up 1 base and J gave up 4 bases, with 14 bases separating them. In DNA, the CDR3 is TGTGCCAGCAGTTACTTCGGGACTCCGGGGTACAATGAGCAGTTCTTC. It encodes CASSYFGTPGYNEQFF.

This sequence joins TRBV6-5 and TRBJ2-7; 11 positions agree with TRBD2. This CDR3 has 16 residues. Per the germline V gene, CDR1 is MNHEY and CDR2 is SVGAGI. Trimming cost V 4 bases and J 2 bases; bases outside gene matches: 7. In DNA form, the CDR3 reads TGTGCCAGCAGTTCCCGTAGCGGGAGGGGAGCCTACGAGCAGTACTTC. Amino acids: CASSSRSGRGAYEQYF.

The rearrangement joins TRBV6-1 to TRBJ2-7; possibly TRBD2 for D (6 bases). CDR1 is MNHNS, CDR2 SASEGT, per germline. V was pared by 6 bases and J by 3 bases, with 12 bases between. CDR3 length: 13 amino acids. This chain's CDR3 is CASRGGGGYEQYF. CDR3 in DNA: TGTGCCAGCAGGGGGGGAGGTGGCTACGAGCAGTACTTC.

This chain connects TRBV7-9 to TRBJ2-1; D perhaps matches TRBD1 (6 bases). The germline CDR1 and CDR2 sequences are SEHNR and FQNEAQ (reference sequence). V was shortened by 5 bases and J by 1 base, with 15 bases between the two germline ends. There are 16 residues in the CDR3. Written as DNA, the CDR3 is TGTGCCAGCAGCCCAAAAGGGGGATTGTCCTACAATGAGCAGTTCTTC. Translating it yields CASSPKGGLSYNEQFF. The full variable domain, its missing parts supplied by reference TRBV7-9 and TRBJ2-1, is DTGVSQNPRHKITKRGQNVTFRCDPISEHNRLYWYRQTLGQGPEFLTYFQNEAQLEKSRLLSDRFSAERPKGSFSTLEIQRTEQGDSAMYLCASSPKGGLSYNEQFFGPGTRLTVL.

J is TRBJ2-1 and V is TRBV9; TRBD1 matches at 7 bases. The CDR3 covers 16 residues. V trimming: 3 bases; J trimming: 5 bases; junction bases outside the gene matches: 11. CDR1 SGDLS and CDR2 YYNGEE come from the germline V gene. For the CDR3, the DNA is TGTGCCAGCAGCGACTTCCGGGACAGCCCCAACAATGAGCAGTTCTTC. Translating gives CASSDFRDSPNNEQFF.

The genes are TRBV1 and TRBJ2-7; TRBD1 was called by the table and not checked on the DNA. TRBV1 is given as a pseudogene. This CDR3 comprises 14 residues. The CDR3 coding sequence is TGCACCAGCAGCCAAGGGCAGGGGGAATACGAGCAGTACTTC. Encoded protein: CTSSQGQGEYEQYF.

There are a few counts of this clone. This chain links TRBV15 with TRBJ2-7, with 8 bases identical to TRBD1. J was trimmed by 2 bases and V by 4 bases; bases with no gene match: 4. CDR1 LNHNV and CDR2 YYDKDF come from the germline V gene (reference sequence). The length of the CDR3 is 14 residues. The CDR3 DNA reads as TGTGCCACCAGCATAAACAGGGGGGCCTACGAGCAGTACTTC. Encoded protein: CATSINRGAYEQYF.

This chain joins TRBV7-9 and TRBJ1-1; no definite D call. The V gene's germline CDR1 is SEHNR and CDR2 FQNEAQ (reference sequence). The CDR3 sequence is 13 residues long. V dropped 5 bases and J dropped 5 bases, with 12 bases sitting between them. CDR3 DNA: TGTGCCAGCAGCCCCGACATGAGGACTGAAGCTTTCTTT. Translation gives CASSPDMRTEAFF.

This chain connects TRBV6-1 to TRBJ2-7, with TRBD2 identical over 13 bases. V was pared by 7 bases and J by 4 bases, with 4 bases of the junction left unmatched. Germline CDR1 is MNHNS and CDR2 is SASEGT. The CDR3 has 14 residues. The CDR3 spells CASTRTSGSYEQYF. In DNA form, the CDR3 reads TGTGCCAGCACCCGGACTAGCGGGAGTTACGAGCAGTACTTC.

The V gene is TRBV4-2, the J gene TRBJ2-5; 12 bases line up with TRBD2. The J call may be faulty, since TRBJ2-7 better matches the DNA end. The V gene's germline CDR1 is LGHNA and CDR2 YNFKEQ. The CDR3 sequence is 15 residues long. CDR3 DNA: TGTGCCAGCAGCCAAGAACTAGCGGGGGGCTACGAGCAGTACTTC. Its protein product is CASSQELAGGYEQYF.

The V gene is TRBV28, the J gene TRBJ1-2; TRBD1 matches at 7 bases. The trim removed 4 bases at V and 4 bases at J, leaving 12 bases unmatched. The germline CDR1 and CDR2 sequences are MDHEN and SYDVKM. The CDR3 loop spans 16 amino acids. CDR3 region: CASSYPLSGTVYGYTF. The CDR3, as DNA: TGTGCCAGCAGTTACCCACTCTCCGGGACAGTCTATGGCTACACCTTC.

The V and J genes are TRBV10-3 and TRBJ1-1, with a tentative D call TRBD1 (5 bases). V dropped 6 bases and J dropped 4 bases, with 9 bases sitting between them. The CDR3 has 12 residues. Germline loops: CDR1 ENHRY, CDR2 SYGVKD. The chain's CDR3 is CAIRGQGTEAFF. Here the CDR3 DNA reads TGTGCCATCAGGGGGCAGGGCACTGAAGCTTTCTTT.

In this sample, this clone is medium-sized. The chain uses TRBV7-9 and TRBJ2-7, with 7 positions matching TRBD1. There are 14 residues in the CDR3. With V trimmed by 5 bases and J by 5 bases, 9 bases remained unmatched. The germline CDR1 and CDR2 sequences are SEHNR and FQNEAQ (reference sequence). CDR3 region: CASSPPQGYHEQYF. CDR3 DNA: TGTGCCAGCAGCCCGCCACAGGGGTACCACGAGCAGTACTTC.

The chain links TRBV9 to TRBJ1-3, with a weak D call TRBD1 (5 bases). Trimming took 4 bases from V and 0 from J, leaving 23 bases between them. CDR1 SGDLS and CDR2 YYNGEE come from the germline V gene. The CDR3 totals 19 residues. DNA of the CDR3: TGTGCCAGCAGCTCGTTTCCTCCCTCTGGGGCCCGCTCTGGAAACACCATATATTTT. Its protein is CASSSFPPSGARSGNTIYF. Filled out from reference TRBV9 and TRBJ1-3, the complete variable domain reads DSGVTQTPKHLITATGQRVTLRCSPRSGDLSVYWYQQSLDQGLQFLIQYYNGEERAKGNILERFSAQQFPDLHSELNLSSLELGDSALYFCASSSFPPSGARSGNTIYFGEGSWLTVV.

This chain joins TRBV19 and TRBJ2-3, with TRBD2 identical over 8 bases. CDR3 size: 20 residues. With V trimmed by 3 bases and J by 1 base, 18 bases remained unmatched. Germline CDR1 is LNHDA and CDR2 is SQIVND (reference sequence). The CDR3 coding sequence is TGTGCCAGTAGTATGGGCCCCGACAGGACGGCGGGAGGAGGCACAGATACGCAGTATTTT. Its translation is CASSMGPDRTAGGGTDTQYF.

This chain joins TRBV6-1 and TRBJ2-5; 12 nucleotides align to TRBD2. This CDR3 comprises 17 residues. Germline V gene lookup returns CDR1 MNHNS and CDR2 SASEGT. The V segment lost 4 bases and the J segment 5 bases; nucleotides outside the gene matches: 11. CDR3 DNA sequence: TGTGCCAGCAGTGTCCCCTCTCGACTAGCGGGAGTGGAGACCCAGTACTTC. It translates to CASSVPSRLAGVETQYF.